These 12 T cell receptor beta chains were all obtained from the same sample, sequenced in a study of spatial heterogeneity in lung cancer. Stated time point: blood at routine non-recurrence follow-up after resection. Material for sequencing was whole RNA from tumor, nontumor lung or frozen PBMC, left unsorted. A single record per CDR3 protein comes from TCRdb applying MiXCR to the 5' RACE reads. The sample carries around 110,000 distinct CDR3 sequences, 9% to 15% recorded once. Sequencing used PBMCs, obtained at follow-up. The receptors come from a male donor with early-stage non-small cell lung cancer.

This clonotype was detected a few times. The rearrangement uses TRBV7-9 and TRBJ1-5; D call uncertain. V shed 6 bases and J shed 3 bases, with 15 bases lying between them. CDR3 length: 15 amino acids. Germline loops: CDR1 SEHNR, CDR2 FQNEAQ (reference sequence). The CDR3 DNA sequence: TGTGCCAGCAGTCATCTAGGCGACCCCAATCAGCCCCAGCATTTT. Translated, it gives CASSHLGDPNQPQHF.

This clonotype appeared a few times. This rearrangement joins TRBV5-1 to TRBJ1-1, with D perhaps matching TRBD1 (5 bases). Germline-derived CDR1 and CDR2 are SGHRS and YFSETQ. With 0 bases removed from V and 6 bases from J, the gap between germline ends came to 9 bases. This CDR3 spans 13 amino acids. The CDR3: CASSLEAGAEAFF. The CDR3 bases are TGCGCCAGCAGCTTGGAAGCGGGGGCTGAAGCTTTCTTT.

CDR3 sequence (DNA): TGTGCCAGCAGTTCTCGGGACACTGAAGCTTTCTTT. Protein product: CASSSRDTEAFF. The V call is TRBV12-3 or TRBV12-4, the J call TRBJ1-1, with D unresolved. The CDR3 extends over 12 amino acids. V was shortened by 4 bases and J by 3 bases, with 6 bases between the two germline ends.

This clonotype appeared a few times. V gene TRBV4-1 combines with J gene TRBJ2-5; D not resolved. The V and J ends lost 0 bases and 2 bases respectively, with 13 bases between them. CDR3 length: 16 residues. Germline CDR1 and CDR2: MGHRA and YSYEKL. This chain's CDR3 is CASSQDTPGVQETQYF. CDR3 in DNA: TGCGCCAGCAGCCAAGATACCCCAGGAGTGCAAGAGACCCAGTACTTC.

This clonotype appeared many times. The CDR3 region has the DNA TGTGCCAGCAGTTACTCCGGAACGGGCAATCAGCCCCAGCATTTT. Translating it yields CASSYSGTGNQPQHF. The genes are TRBV6-2 or TRBV6-3 and TRBJ1-5; D not resolved. Germline V lookup: CDR1 MNHEY, CDR2 SVGEGT. Trimming pared 0 bases from V and 2 bases from J, leaving 8 bases between. The CDR3 runs 15 residues.

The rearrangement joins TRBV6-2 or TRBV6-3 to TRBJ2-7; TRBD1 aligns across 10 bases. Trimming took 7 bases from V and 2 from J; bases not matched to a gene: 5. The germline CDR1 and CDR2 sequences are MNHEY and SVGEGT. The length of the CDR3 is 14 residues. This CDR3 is CASTFDRGPYEQYF. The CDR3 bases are TGTGCCAGCACCTTCGACAGGGGGCCCTACGAGCAGTACTTC.

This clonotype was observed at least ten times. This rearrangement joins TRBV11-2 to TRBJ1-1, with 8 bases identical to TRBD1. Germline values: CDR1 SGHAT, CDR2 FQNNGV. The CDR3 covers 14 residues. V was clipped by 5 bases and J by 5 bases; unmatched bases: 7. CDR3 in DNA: TGTGCCAGCAGCACGACCAGGGGGCGGACTGAAGCTTTCTTT. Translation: CASSTTRGRTEAFF. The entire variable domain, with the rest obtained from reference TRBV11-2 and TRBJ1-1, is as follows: EAGVAQSPRYKIIEKRQSVAFWCNPISGHATLYWYQQILGQGPKLLIQFQNNGVVDDSQLPKDRFSAERLKGVDSTLKIQPAKLEDSAVYLCASSTTRGRTEAFFGQGTRLTVV.

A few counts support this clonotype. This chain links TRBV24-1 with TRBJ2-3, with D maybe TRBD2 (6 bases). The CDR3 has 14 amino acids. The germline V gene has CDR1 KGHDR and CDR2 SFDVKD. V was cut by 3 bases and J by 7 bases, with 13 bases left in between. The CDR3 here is CATSDAGRGYTQYF. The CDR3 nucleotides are TGTGCCACCAGTGATGCGGGGCGAGGATATACGCAGTATTTT.

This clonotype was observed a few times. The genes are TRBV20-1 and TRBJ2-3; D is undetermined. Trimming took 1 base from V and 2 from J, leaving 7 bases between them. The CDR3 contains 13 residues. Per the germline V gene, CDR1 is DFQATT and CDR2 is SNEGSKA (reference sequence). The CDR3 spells CSARGLDTDTQYF. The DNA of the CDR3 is TGCAGTGCTAGAGGACTTGACACAGATACGCAGTATTTT.

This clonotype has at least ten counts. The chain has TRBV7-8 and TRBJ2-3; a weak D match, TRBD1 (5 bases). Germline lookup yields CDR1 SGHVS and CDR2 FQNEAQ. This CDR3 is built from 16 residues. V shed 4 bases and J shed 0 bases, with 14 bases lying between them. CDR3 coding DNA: TGTGCCAGCAGCTACCGCAGGGTGACTAGCACAGATACGCAGTATTTT. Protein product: CASSYRRVTSTDTQYF.

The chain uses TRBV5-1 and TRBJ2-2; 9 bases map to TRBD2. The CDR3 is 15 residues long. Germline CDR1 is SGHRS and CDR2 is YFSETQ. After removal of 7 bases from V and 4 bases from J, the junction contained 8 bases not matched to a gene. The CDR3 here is CASGWSSGATGELFF. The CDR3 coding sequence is TGCGCCAGCGGGTGGTCTAGCGGGGCCACCGGGGAGCTGTTTTTT.

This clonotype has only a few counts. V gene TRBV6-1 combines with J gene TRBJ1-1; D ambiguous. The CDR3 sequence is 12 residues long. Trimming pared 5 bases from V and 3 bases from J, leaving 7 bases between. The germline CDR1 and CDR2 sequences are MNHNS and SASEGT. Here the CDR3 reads CASSLEDTEAFF. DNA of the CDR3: TGTGCCAGCAGTTTGGAGGACACTGAAGCTTTCTTT.